The clone carrying this TCR beta chain came up a few times. Its matching antigen is unknown. These data originate in a study of identical twins. Findings of the study overall: Within beta out-of-frame sequences, the excess sharing observed between twins was weaker. Beta clonotypes that were abundant in cord blood contained fewer insertions, a pattern absent from memory repertoires. In zero-insertion analyses, partial confounding could arise from invariant MAIT and iNKT cells.

Through template switching, a universal primer site was introduced, and the cDNA contained unique molecular identifiers. TCRdb analysed the 5' RACE reads with MiXCR anew, one entry per CDR3 protein. The sample shows around 370,000 distinct CDR3 sequences, approximately 8.8% of them seen only once. The CDR3 is 17 residues long. V trimming: 2 bases; J trimming: 7 bases; junction bases outside the gene matches: 14. Looked up from germline, CDR1 is ENHRY and CDR2 is SYGVKD. Sequencing was done on a sample of naive T cells sorted from blood. This sequence was found in a woman in her fifties or sixties in good health. This chain links TRBV10-3 with TRBJ2-1; TRBD2 matches 7 bases. The CDR3 DNA sequence: TGTGCCATCAGTGAGACCGCACGCAGGGAGGGGTGGAATGAGCAGTTCTTC. The encoded protein is CAISETARREGWNEQFF.